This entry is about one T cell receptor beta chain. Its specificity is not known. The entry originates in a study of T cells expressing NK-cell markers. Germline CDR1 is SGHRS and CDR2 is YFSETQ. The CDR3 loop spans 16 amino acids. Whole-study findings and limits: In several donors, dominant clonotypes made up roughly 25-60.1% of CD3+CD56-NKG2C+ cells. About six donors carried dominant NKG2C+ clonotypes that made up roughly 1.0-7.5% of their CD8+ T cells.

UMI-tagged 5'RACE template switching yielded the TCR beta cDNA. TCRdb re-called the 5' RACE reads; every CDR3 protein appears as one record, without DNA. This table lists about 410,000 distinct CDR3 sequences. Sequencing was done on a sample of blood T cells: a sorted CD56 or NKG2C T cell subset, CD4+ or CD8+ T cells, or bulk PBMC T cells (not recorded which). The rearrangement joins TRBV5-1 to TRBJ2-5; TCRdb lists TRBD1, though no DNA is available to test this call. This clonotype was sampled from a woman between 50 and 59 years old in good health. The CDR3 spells CASSPPSQRGQETQYF.